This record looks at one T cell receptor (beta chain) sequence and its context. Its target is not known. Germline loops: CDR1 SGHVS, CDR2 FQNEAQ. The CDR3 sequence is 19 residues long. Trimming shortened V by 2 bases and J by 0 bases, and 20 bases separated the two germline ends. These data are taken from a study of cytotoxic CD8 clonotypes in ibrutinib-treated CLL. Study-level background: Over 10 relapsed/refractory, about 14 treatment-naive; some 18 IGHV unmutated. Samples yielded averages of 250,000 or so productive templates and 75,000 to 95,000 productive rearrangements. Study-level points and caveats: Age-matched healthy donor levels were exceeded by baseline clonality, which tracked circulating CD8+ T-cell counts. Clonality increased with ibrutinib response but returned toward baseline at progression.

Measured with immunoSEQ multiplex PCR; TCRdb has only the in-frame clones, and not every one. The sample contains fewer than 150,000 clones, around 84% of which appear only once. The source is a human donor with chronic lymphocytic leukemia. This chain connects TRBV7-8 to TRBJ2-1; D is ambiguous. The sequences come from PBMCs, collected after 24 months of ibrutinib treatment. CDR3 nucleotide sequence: TGTGCCAGCAGCTTATTGCGCAGGTATAGGGAAGACTCCTACAATGAGCAGTTCTTC. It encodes CASSLLRRYREDSYNEQFF.